The next 10 T cell receptor beta chains were all read from a single sample in a study of blood T cells in healthy people across ages. With a J-beta primer mix and a sample-barcoded 5' primer, a second PCR ran roughly 7 to 11 cycles. MiXCR, applied by TCRdb to the 5' RACE reads, yields one record per CDR3 protein. The sample comprises about 680,000 distinct CDR3 sequences, around 45% of which are singletons, and around a third rests with the top ten. The sequencing input was blood. These receptor sequences come from an older woman in good health.

This clonotype showed up just a few times. The gene calls are TRBV4-3 and TRBJ2-5, with TRBD1 as a possible D gene (7 bases). This CDR3 spans 15 amino acids. Germline CDR1 LGHNA, CDR2 YSLEER. Trimming left V 0 bases short and J 3 bases short, with 11 bases between. In DNA, the CDR3 is TGCGCCAGCAGCCAAGATGGAGGGGGCGAAGAGACCCAGTACTTC. This encodes CASSQDGGGEETQYF.

The chain employs TRBV5-1 and TRBJ2-7; tentatively, D is TRBD1 (5 bases). The CDR3 extends over 14 amino acids. The germline gives CDR1 SGHRS, CDR2 YFSETQ. V was trimmed by 4 bases and J by 0 bases, leaving 11 bases between them. The CDR3 nucleotides read TGCGCCAGCAGCGTGGAAGGACACTCCTACGAGCAGTACTTC. As protein: CASSVEGHSYEQYF.

The CDR3 protein is CASSWSGTSYEQYF. CDR3 sequence (DNA): TGTGCCAGCAGTTGGAGTGGGACATCCTACGAGCAGTACTTC. The V call is TRBV12-3 or TRBV12-4, the J call TRBJ2-7; tentative D call: TRBD1 (6 bases). V lost 4 bases to trimming and J lost 1 base, with 11 bases between them. This CDR3 has 14 amino acids.

A few counts support this clonotype. A junction end diverges from the germline sequence, so it may reflect a read error. Here the CDR3 reads CTSSQDMLAGLYNEQYF. CDR3 nucleotides: TGTACCAGCAGCCAAGATATGCTAGCGGGGCTGTACAATGAGCAGTACTTC. V usage is TRBV4-2 and J usage is TRBJ2-5, with 9 bases that match TRBD2. The germline CDR1 and CDR2 sequences are LGHNA and YNFKEQ. This CDR3 is built from 17 residues.

The rearrangement links TRBV10-3 to TRBJ1-2; possible D gene TRBD1, 6 bases. Germline assignment: CDR1 ENHRY and CDR2 SYGVKD. The CDR3 is 13 amino acids. V gave up 8 bases and J gave up 6 bases, with 16 bases separating them. The CDR3 coding sequence is TGTGCCATCTATCAAGGGGGTTCGGATGGCTACACCTTC. Encoded protein: CAIYQGGSDGYTF.

In its sample, this clonotype was seen a few times. The J gene is TRBJ2-1, the V gene TRBV6-6, with D hard to call. Gene TRBJ2-7 matches the end of the DNA better, so the J call may be wrong. Germline V gene lookup returns CDR1 MNHNY and CDR2 SVGAGI (reference sequence). The CDR3 totals 13 residues. CDR3 protein: CASSADRYNEQYF. The CDR3 bases are TGTGCCAGCAGCGCGGACCGGTACAATGAGCAGTACTTC.

This clonotype was detected only a few times. The rearrangement joins TRBV6-5 to TRBJ1-1; D may be TRBD1 (5 bases). CDR1 is MNHEY, CDR2 SVGAGI, per germline. V dropped 5 bases and J dropped 3 bases, with 10 bases sitting between them. This CDR3 comprises 13 residues. CDR3 sequence: CASSTQGYTEAFF. CDR3 bases: TGTGCCAGCAGTACCCAGGGTTACACTGAAGCTTTCTTT.

V usage is TRBV5-1 and J usage is TRBJ2-7, with D tentatively TRBD1 or TRBD2 (5 bases each). The DNA end lines up better with TRBJ2-5; the J call may be wrong. The CDR3 consists of 15 residues. CDR1 is SGHRS and CDR2 is YFSETQ in the germline V gene. Here the CDR3 reads CASSLEPGRQETQYF. DNA of the CDR3: TGCGCCAGCAGCTTGGAGCCAGGGAGACAAGAGACCCAGTACTTC.

The rearrangement uses TRBV9 and TRBJ1-5, with D uncertain. CDR1 SGDLS and CDR2 YYNGEE come from the germline V gene. CDR3 size: 14 residues. V dropped 3 bases and J dropped 5 bases, with 12 bases sitting between them. The CDR3 region is CASSAQSGDQPQHF. Written as DNA, the CDR3 is TGTGCCAGCAGCGCTCAGTCAGGAGATCAGCCCCAGCATTTT.

The chain employs TRBV28 and TRBJ1-1, with 8 bases lining up with TRBD1. Per the germline V gene, CDR1 is MDHEN and CDR2 is SYDVKM. This CDR3 spans 16 amino acids. V was clipped by 6 bases and J by 0 bases; unmatched bases: 9. The CDR3 loop is CASSSGGQGLNTEAFF. CDR3 DNA sequence: TGTGCCAGCAGCAGCGGCGGACAGGGCTTGAACACTGAAGCTTTCTTT.